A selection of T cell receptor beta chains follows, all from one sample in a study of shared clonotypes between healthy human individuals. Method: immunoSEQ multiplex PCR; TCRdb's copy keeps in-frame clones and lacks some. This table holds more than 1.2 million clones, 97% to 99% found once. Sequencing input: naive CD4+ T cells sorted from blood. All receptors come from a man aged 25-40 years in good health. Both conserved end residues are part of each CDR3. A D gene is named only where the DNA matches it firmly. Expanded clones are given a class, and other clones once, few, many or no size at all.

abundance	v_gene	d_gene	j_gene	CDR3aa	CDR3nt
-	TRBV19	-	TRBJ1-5	CASSIEGRGYQPQHF	TGTGCCAGTAGTATAGAAGGCAGGGGCTATCAGCCCCAGCATTTT
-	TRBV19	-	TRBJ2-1	CASSSRGSPRAHEQFF	TGTGCCAGTAGTAGCCGGGGCTCCCCCAGGGCACATGAGCAGTTCTTC
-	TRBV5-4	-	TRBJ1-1	CASSSGLKGTEAFF	TGTGCCAGCAGCTCGGGACTGAAGGGGACTGAAGCTTTCTTT
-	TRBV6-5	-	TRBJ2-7	CASSYSGEPRYSEQYF	TGTGCCAGCAGTTATTCGGGGGAACCGCGGTATTCCGAGCAGTACTTC
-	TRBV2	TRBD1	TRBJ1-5	CASRLDRRDSNQPQHF	TGTGCCAGCAGGTTGGACAGGCGGGATAGCAATCAGCCCCAGCATTTT
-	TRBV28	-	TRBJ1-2	CASSLAGVGYTF	TGTGCCAGCAGTTTAGCGGGGGTTGGCTACACCTTC
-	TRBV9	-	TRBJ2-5	CASSVAPGTETQYF	TGTGCCAGCAGCGTAGCTCCCGGGACGGAGACCCAGTACTTC
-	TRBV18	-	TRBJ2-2	CASSPIHPGNTGELFF	TGTGCCAGCTCACCTATCCACCCAGGAAACACCGGGGAGCTGTTTTTT
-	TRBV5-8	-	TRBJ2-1	CASSLFSGKGSYNEQFF	TGTGCCAGCAGCTTGTTTTCAGGGAAAGGCTCCTACAATGAGCAGTTCTTC
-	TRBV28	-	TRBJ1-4	CASSPKGGHENEKLFF	TGTGCCAGCAGTCCCAAAGGGGGTCACGAAAATGAAAAACTGTTTTTT
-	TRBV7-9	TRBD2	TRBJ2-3	CASSSWTSGRADTQYF	TGTGCCAGCAGCTCCTGGACTAGCGGGAGGGCAGATACGCAGTATTTT
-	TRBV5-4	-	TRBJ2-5	CASSFIAKQETQYF	TGTGCCAGCAGCTTCATAGCGAAACAAGAGACCCAGTACTTC
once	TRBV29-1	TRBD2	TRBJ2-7	CSVARRREGLHEQYF	TGCAGCGTTGCACGGAGGCGGGAGGGCCTCCACGAGCAGTACTTC
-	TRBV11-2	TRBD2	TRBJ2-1	CASSPGRGLAGGNEQFF	TGTGCCAGCAGCCCTGGCCGGGGACTAGCGGGAGGCAATGAGCAGTTCTTC
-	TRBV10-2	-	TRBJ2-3	CASSELVGDTQYF	TGCGCCAGCAGTGAACTAGTTGGAGATACGCAGTATTTT
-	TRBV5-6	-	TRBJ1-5	CASSLAGFGNQPQHF	TGTGCCAGCAGCTTGGCAGGTTTCGGGAATCAGCCCCAGCATTTT
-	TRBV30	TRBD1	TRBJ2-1	CAWSVSGTGLFF	TGTGCCTGGAGTGTCTCCGGGACAGGGTTGTTCTTC
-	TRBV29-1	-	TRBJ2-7	CSVVRQGTHEQYF	TGCAGCGTTGTCCGGCAGGGTACCCACGAGCAGTACTTC
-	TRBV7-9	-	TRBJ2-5	CASSLGWGRQETQYF	TGTGCCAGCAGCTTAGGTTGGGGACGGCAAGAGACCCAGTACTTC
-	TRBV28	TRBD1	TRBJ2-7	CASSRQGWEQYF	TGTGCCAGCAGCCGACAGGGTTGGGAGCAGTACTTC
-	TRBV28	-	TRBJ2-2	CASSWRGGELFF	TGTGCCAGCAGTTGGAGGGGCGGGGAGCTGTTTTTT
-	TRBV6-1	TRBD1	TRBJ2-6	CASSERMGGQVSPGANVLTF	TGTGCCAGCAGTGAAAGGATGGGGGGACAGGTCTCCCCTGGGGCCAACGTCCTGACTTTC
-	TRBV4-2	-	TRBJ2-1	CASSQDPLQGSGYNEQFF	TGTGCCAGCAGCCAAGATCCCCTCCAGGGTTCGGGCTACAATGAGCAGTTCTTC
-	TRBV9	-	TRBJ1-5	CASSVEGARNQPQHF	TGTGCCAGCAGCGTAGAAGGGGCGAGAAATCAGCCCCAGCATTTT
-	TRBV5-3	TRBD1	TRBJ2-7	CARTRTGTARRGRIYEQYF	TGTGCCAGAACCCGAACCGGGACAGCCCGCCGAGGGCGGATCTACGAGCAGTACTTC
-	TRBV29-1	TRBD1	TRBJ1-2	CSATGDDGYTF	TGCAGCGCGACAGGGGACGATGGCTACACCTTC
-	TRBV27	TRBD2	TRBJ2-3	CASSFFGTSGRANTDTQYF	TGTGCCAGCAGTTTCTTCGGGACTAGCGGGAGGGCCAACACAGATACGCAGTATTTT
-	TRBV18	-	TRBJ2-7	CASSPSSYEQYF	TGTGCCAGCTCACCATCCTCCTACGAGCAGTACTTC
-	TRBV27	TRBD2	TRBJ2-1	CASSPRRTSGRGAPYNEQFF	TGTGCCAGCAGTCCAAGGCGGACTAGCGGGAGAGGGGCTCCCTACAATGAGCAGTTCTTC
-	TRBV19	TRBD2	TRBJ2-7	CASSIAINGRPSYEQYF	TGTGCCAGTAGTATAGCAATTAACGGGAGGCCGTCCTACGAGCAGTACTTC
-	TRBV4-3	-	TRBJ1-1	CASSQVRGSPKNTEAFF	TGCGCCAGCAGCCAAGTCCGAGGGTCTCCGAAAAACACTGAAGCTTTCTTT
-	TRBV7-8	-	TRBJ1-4	CASSYNLGRVVEKLFF	TGTGCCAGCAGCTATAACCTGGGCAGGGTGGTTGAAAAACTGTTTTTT
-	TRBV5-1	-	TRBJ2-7	CASSSGTGTYEQYF	TGCGCCAGCAGCTCCGGGACGGGTACCTACGAGCAGTACTTC
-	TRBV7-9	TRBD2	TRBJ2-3	CASSARGSGFTDTQYF	TGTGCCAGCAGCGCGCGGGGGAGCGGATTCACAGATACGCAGTATTTT
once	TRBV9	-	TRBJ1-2	CASSAPPTADYGYTF	TGTGCCAGCAGCGCGCCCCCCACGGCGGACTATGGCTACACCTTC
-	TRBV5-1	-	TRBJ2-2	CASRRTHPGRTITGELFF	TGCGCCAGTCGGAGAACCCACCCGGGCCGGACCATTACCGGGGAGCTGTTTTTT
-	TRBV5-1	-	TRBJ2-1	CASSLGSYNEQFF	TGCGCCAGCAGCTTGGGCTCATACAATGAGCAGTTCTTC
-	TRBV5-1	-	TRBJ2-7	CASSVEYGLVEQYF	TGCGCCAGCAGCGTTGAGTACGGTCTAGTCGAGCAGTACTTC
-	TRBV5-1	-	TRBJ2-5	CASSLGPLETQYF	TGCGCCAGCAGCTTGGGACCCCTGGAGACCCAGTACTTC
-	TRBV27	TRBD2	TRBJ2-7	CASSSTSGGPLYEQYF	TGTGCCAGCAGTTCCACGAGCGGGGGCCCCCTATACGAGCAGTACTTC
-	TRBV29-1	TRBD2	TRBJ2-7	CSVAKLAGGSYEQYF	TGCAGCGTTGCGAAACTAGCGGGAGGCTCCTACGAGCAGTACTTC
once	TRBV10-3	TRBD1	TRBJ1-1	CAISGTGVEAFF	TGTGCCATCAGTGGGACAGGGGTTGAAGCTTTCTTT
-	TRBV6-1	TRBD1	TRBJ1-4	CASSADRVDEKLFF	TGTGCCAGCAGTGCGGACAGGGTAGATGAAAAACTGTTTTTT